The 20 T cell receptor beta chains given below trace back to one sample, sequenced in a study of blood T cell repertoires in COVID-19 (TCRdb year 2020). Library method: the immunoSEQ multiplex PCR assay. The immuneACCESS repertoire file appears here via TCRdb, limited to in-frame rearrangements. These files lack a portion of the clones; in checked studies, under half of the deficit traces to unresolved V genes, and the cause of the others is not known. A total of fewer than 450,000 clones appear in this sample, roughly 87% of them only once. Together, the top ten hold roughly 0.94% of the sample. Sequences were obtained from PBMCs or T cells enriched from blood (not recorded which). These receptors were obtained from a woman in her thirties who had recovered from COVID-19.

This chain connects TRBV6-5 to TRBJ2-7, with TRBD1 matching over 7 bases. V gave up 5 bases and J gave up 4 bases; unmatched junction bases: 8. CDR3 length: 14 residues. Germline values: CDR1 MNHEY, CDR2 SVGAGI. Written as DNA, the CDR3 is TGTGCCAGCAGTAGAGACAGGGAGAATTACGAGCAGTACTTC. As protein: CASSRDRENYEQYF.

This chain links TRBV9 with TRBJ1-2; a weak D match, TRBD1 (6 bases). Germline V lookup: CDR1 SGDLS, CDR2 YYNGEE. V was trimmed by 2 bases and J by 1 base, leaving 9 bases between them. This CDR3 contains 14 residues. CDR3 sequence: CASSVQGNNYGYTF. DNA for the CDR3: TGTGCCAGCAGCGTCCAGGGGAATAACTATGGCTACACCTTC.

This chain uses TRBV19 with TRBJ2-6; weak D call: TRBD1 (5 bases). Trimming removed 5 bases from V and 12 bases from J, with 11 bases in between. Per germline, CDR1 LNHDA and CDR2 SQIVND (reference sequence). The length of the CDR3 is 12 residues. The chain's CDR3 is CASSADSRVLTF. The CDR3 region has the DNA TGTGCCAGTAGTGCAGACAGTCGCGTCCTGACTTTC.

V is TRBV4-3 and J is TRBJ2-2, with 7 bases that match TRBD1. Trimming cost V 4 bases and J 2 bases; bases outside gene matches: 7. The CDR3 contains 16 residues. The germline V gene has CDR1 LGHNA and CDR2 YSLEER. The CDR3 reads CASSRLTGSNTGELFF. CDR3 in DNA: TGCGCCAGCAGCCGATTGACAGGGAGTAACACCGGGGAGCTGTTTTTT.

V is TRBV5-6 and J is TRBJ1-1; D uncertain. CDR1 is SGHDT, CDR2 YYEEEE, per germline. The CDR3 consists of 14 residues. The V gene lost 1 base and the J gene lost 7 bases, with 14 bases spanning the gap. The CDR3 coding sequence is TGTGCCAGCAGCTTGTTAGGGCCGGGATTTGAAGCTTTCTTT. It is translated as CASSLLGPGFEAFF.

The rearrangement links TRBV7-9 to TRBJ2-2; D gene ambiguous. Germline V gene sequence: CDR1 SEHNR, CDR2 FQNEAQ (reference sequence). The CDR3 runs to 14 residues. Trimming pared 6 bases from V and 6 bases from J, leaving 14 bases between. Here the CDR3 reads CASRNRVVSGELFF. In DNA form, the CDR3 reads TGTGCCAGCAGAAACCGGGTGGTTTCCGGGGAGCTGTTTTTT.

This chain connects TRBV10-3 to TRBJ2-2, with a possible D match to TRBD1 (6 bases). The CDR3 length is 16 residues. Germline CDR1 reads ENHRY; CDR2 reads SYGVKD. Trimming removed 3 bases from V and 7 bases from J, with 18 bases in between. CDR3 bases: TGTGCCATCAGTGAATTAGTCAGGGGTAATGGCGGGGAGCTGTTTTTT. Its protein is CAISELVRGNGGELFF.

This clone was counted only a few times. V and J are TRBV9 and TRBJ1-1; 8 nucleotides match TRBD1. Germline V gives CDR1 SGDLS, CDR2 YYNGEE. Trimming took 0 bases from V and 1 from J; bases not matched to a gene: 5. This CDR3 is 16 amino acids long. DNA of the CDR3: TGTGCCAGCAGCGTAGACTACAGGGGGACGAACACTGAAGCTTTCTTT. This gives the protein CASSVDYRGTNTEAFF.

The chain's CDR3 is CASSSRTGWEGYTF. As DNA, the CDR3 is TGTGCCAGCAGCTCCCGGACAGGGTGGGAAGGCTACACCTTC. V gene TRBV7-2 combines with J gene TRBJ1-2, with 8 bases fitting TRBD1. With V trimmed by 4 bases and J by 8 bases, 9 bases remained unmatched. Germline CDR1 is SGHTA and CDR2 is FQGNSA. This CDR3 region has 14 residues.

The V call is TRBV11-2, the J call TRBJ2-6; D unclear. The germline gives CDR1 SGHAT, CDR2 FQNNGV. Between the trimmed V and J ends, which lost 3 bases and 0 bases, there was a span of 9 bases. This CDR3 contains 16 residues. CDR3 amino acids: CASSFQLSSGANVLTF. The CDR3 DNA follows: TGTGCCAGCAGCTTCCAACTGAGCTCTGGGGCCAACGTCCTGACTTTC.

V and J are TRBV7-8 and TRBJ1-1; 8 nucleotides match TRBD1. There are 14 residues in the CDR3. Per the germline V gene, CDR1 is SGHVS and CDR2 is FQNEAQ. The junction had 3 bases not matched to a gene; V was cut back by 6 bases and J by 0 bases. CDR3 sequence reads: CASSQDRVNTEAFF. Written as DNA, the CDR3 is TGTGCCAGCAGTCAGGACAGGGTGAACACTGAAGCTTTCTTT.

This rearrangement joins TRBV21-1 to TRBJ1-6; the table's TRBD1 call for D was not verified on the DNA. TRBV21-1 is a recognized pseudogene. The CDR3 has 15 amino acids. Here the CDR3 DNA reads TGTGCCAGCAGCAAAGAGCATACAGGCGGCTCACCCCTCCACTTT. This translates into CASSKEHTGGSPLHF.

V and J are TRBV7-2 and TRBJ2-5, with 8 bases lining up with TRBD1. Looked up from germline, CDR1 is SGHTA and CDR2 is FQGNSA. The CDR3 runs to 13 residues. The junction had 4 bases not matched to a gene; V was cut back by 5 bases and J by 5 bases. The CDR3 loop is CASSPTGVETQYF. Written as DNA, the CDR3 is TGTGCCAGCAGCCCGACAGGGGTTGAGACCCAGTACTTC.

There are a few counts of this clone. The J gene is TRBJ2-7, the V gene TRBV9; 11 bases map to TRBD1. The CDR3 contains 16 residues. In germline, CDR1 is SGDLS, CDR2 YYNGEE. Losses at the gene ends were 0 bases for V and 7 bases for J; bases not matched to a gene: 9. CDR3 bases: TGTGCCAGCAGCGTAGAGGGCGGACAGGGGGCCCGAGAGCAGTACTTC. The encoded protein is CASSVEGGQGAREQYF.

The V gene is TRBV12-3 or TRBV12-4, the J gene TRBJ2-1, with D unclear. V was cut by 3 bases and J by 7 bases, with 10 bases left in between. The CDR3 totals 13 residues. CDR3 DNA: TGTGCCAGCAGTTTGGTCGGAGAAAATGAGCAGTTCTTC. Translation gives CASSLVGENEQFF.

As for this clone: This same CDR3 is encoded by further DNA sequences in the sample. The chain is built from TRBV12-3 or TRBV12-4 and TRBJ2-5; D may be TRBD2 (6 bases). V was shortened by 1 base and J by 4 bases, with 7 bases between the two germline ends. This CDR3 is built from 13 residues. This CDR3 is CASSLVGGETQYF. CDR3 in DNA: TGTGCCAGCAGTTTAGTGGGAGGAGAGACCCAGTACTTC.

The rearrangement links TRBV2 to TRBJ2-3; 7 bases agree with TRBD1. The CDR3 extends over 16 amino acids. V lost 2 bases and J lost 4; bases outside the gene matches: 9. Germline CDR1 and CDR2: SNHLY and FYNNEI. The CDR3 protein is CASSELGQVGADTQYF. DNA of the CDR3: TGTGCCAGCAGTGAACTCGGACAGGTAGGAGCAGATACGCAGTATTTT.

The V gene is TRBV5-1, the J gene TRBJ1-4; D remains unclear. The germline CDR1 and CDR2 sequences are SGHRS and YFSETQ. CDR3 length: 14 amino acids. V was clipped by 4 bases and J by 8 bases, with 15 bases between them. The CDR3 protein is CASSPQVGGEKLFF. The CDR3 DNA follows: TGCGCCAGCAGCCCGCAAGTGGGAGGGGAAAAACTGTTTTTT.

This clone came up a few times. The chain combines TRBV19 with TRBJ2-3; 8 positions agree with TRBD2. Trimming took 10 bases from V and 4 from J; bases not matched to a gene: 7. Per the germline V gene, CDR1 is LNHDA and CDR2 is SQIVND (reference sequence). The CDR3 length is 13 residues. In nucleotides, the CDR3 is TGTGCCACTGATTCGGGGGGGGCAGATACGCAGTATTTT. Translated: CATDSGGADTQYF.

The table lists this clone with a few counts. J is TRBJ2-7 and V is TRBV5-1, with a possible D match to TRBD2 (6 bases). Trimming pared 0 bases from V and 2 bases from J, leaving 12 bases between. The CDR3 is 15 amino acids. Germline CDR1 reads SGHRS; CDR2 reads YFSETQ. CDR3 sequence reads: CASSLEEGFTYEQYF. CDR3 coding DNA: TGCGCCAGCAGCTTGGAGGAGGGTTTCACCTACGAGCAGTACTTC. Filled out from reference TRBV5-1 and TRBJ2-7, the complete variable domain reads KAGVTQTPRYLIKTRGQQVTLSCSPISGHRSVSWYQQTPGQGLQFLFEYFSETQRNKGNFPGRFSGRQFSNSRSEMNVSTLELGDSALYLCASSLEEGFTYEQYFGPGTRLTVT.